Following are 14 T cell receptor beta chains from one sample sequenced in a study of metastatic and nonmetastatic thyroid tumors. Every patient underwent thyroid surgery untreated. TCRdb reprocessed the PCR reads via MiXCR. The sample holds around 26,000 clones, around 3.5% seen once. Input material: blood. The receptor source for this set is a male donor with papillary thyroid cancer or a benign thyroid nodule (not recorded which). Some clones in this sample may be carry-over from other donors' samples.

This clone was found once. It may be a read error: a sequence one base away is much more abundant. The chain couples TRBV29-1 to TRBJ2-4; TRBD1 aligns across 8 bases. The trim removed 5 bases at V and 10 bases at J, leaving 13 bases unmatched. CDR1 and CDR2 (germline): SQVTM, ANQGSEA. CDR3 length equals 14 residues. This CDR3 is CSVQIGQGPAIQYF. The CDR3 DNA reads TGCAGCGTTCAAATCGGACAGGGCCCGGCTATTCAGTACTTC.

The V and J genes are TRBV28 and TRBJ2-7; 9 nucleotides agree with TRBD1. V lost 6 bases and J lost 6; bases outside the gene matches: 6. Germline loops: CDR1 MDHEN, CDR2 SYDVKM. The CDR3 spans 13 residues. In DNA, the CDR3 is TGTGCCAGCAGCCTGGGACAGGGAAGCGAGCAGTACTTC. It codes for CASSLGQGSEQYF.

This clone was seen many times. The CDR3 here is CASSQGANGEQFF. CDR3 nucleotides: TGTGCCAGCAGTCAGGGGGCAAACGGGGAGCAGTTCTTC. The chain links TRBV6-1 to TRBJ2-1, with TRBD1 matching 8 bases. Germline CDR1 is MNHNS and CDR2 is SASEGT. The CDR3 is made up of 13 amino acids. V was clipped by 5 bases and J by 10 bases; unmatched bases: 7.

The rearrangement joins TRBV29-1 to TRBJ2-3; TRBD2 aligns across 10 bases. Germline CDR1 SQVTM, CDR2 ANQGSEA. This CDR3 has 15 amino acids. V dropped 7 bases and J dropped 1; count of bases not matched to a gene: 8. CDR3 bases: TGCAGCGCCGAGGGTCTAGCGGGGGGCACAGATACGCAGTATTTT. It specifies CSAEGLAGGTDTQYF.

This clone counts as medium-sized. The chain employs TRBV12-3 or TRBV12-4 and TRBJ1-6; the match to TRBD1 covers 8 bases. The CDR3 covers 15 residues. With 4 bases clipped from V and 4 bases from J, the junction kept 3 bases outside the gene matches. The chain's CDR3 is CASSSGTGYNSPLHF. In DNA form, the CDR3 reads TGTGCCAGCAGTTCAGGGACAGGTTATAATTCACCCCTCCACTTT.

This clone counts as medium-sized. The chain links TRBV6-5 to TRBJ1-2; unclear D gene. V lost 0 bases to trimming and J lost 0 bases, with 11 bases between them. In germline, CDR1 is MNHEY, CDR2 SVGAGI. The CDR3 contains 16 residues. CDR3 nucleotides: TGTGCCAGCAGTTACTCCTTCGAGGGAACTAACTATGGCTACACCTTC. Translation: CASSYSFEGTNYGYTF.

The chain has TRBV6-2 or TRBV6-3 and TRBJ2-1, with 12 bases matching TRBD2. The ends lost 6 bases at V and 5 bases at J; junction bases unmatched: 5. Germline assignment: CDR1 MNHEY and CDR2 SVGEGT. There are 15 residues in the CDR3. The CDR3 DNA follows: TGTGCCAGCAGACTGGGACTAGCGGGTAACAATGAGCAGTTCTTC. Encoded protein: CASRLGLAGNNEQFF.

As to this clone: Mismatch with germline at one junction end may stem from a read error. DNA for the CDR3: TGTGCCAGCAGCTACTCCGGGACAGGGGGCCAGACCCAGCATTTT. Translation gives CASSYSGTGGQTQHF. The V call is TRBV6-2 or TRBV6-3, the J call TRBJ1-5, with TRBD1 matching 12 bases. The CDR3 is 15 residues long. Germline V lookup: CDR1 MNHEY, CDR2 SVGEGT.

Within the sample, this clone is medium-sized. The DNA for the CDR3 is TGTGCCAGCAATGAGGGGCTAGCGGGGGACAATGAGCAGTTCTTC. Encoded protein: CASNEGLAGDNEQFF. The chain combines TRBV6-1 with TRBJ2-1, with 10 nucleotides matching TRBD2. Germline CDR1 is MNHNS and CDR2 is SASEGT. There are 15 residues in the CDR3. With V trimmed by 7 bases and J by 5 bases, 8 bases remained unmatched.

This clone counts as medium-sized. CDR3 nucleotide sequence: TGTGCCAGCAGTTACAGGGGTGGCACTGAAGCTTTCTTT. Translated, it gives CASSYRGGTEAFF. The chain recombines TRBV6-5 with TRBJ1-1; maybe TRBD1 (5 bases). Germline V lookup: CDR1 MNHEY, CDR2 SVGAGI. This CDR3 contains 13 residues. Deletions cut 2 bases from V and 4 bases from J, with 8 bases between.

With respect to this clone: Germline is not matched at one junction end, which may reflect a read error. The V and J genes are TRBV7-8 and TRBJ1-5; the D gene is possibly TRBD1 (6 bases). The CDR3 runs to 18 residues. Germline CDR1 is SGHVS and CDR2 is FQNEAQ. CDR3: CVSSLFGGAGVGNQPQHF. The CDR3 DNA sequence: TGTGTCAGCAGCTTATTCGGTGGGGCAGGGGTGGGCAATCAGCCCCAGCATTTT. Combining the CDR3 with reference TRBV7-8 and TRBJ1-5 gives the whole variable domain GAGVSQSPRYKVAKRGQDVALRCDPISGHVSLFWYQQALGQGPEFLTYFQNEAQLDKSGLPSDRFFAERPEGSVSTLKIQRTQQEDSAVYLCVSSLFGGAGVGNQPQHFGDGTRLSIL.

The rearrangement links TRBV11-2 to TRBJ2-7, with 9 bases identical to TRBD1. The CDR3 is 15 residues long. J gave up 3 bases and V 1 base, and 4 bases lay outside the gene matches. The germline CDR1 and CDR2 sequences are SGHAT and FQNNGV. CDR3 bases: TGTGCCAGCAGCTTAGGGGGGACAGGGCGCTACGAGCAGTACTTC. It translates to CASSLGGTGRYEQYF.

This clone was detected ten times or more. The V call is TRBV3-1, the J call TRBJ1-2, with D perhaps TRBD1 (6 bases). Germline CDR1 LGHDT, CDR2 YNNKEL (reference sequence). CDR3 length: 15 residues. V lost 0 bases and J lost 2, with 10 bases in between. This CDR3 reads CASSQDPTGNYGYTF. CDR3 DNA: TGTGCCAGCAGCCAAGACCCAACAGGGAACTATGGCTACACCTTC.

This clone was recorded a few times. The chain is built from TRBV12-3 or TRBV12-4 and TRBJ2-6; D gene unclear. Trimming pared 9 bases from V and 4 bases from J, leaving 13 bases between. The CDR3 is made up of 14 amino acids. CDR3 coding DNA: TGTGCCAGTAGACCCGCTGCCGGGGCCAACGTCCTGACTTTC. This translates into CASRPAAGANVLTF.